The sequence of this TCR beta chain was determined in a study of immune evolution from preneoplasia to lung adenocarcinoma. Notes on the study in general: From normal lung to invasive adenocarcinoma, top clone frequencies appeared to decrease.

Notes on this clone: Its antigen remains unidentified.

The table came from immunoSEQ multiplex PCR; TCRdb's copy has only in-frame clones and leaves some out. The sample has 6,000 to 8,000 clones; just under 75% are singletons. Material: FFPE lung adenocarcinoma in situ tissue. This sequence was found in a donor older than 65 with lung adenocarcinoma. Some clones in this sample may be carry-over from other donors' samples.

In DNA form, the CDR3 reads TGTGCCAGCAGCCGCGGGACAGGCCTTGAAGCTTTCTTT. Translation: CASSRGTGLEAFF. The chain employs TRBV14 and TRBJ1-1; 8 positions agree with TRBD1. J was trimmed by 7 bases and V by 4 bases; bases with no gene match: 5. Germline CDR1 and CDR2: SGHDN and FVKESK. The CDR3 is 13 residues long.